These 7 T cell receptor beta chains originate from one sample sequenced in a study of cytomegalovirus exposure and HLA in healthy donors. 13 Jbeta primers and 60 Vbeta primers were used for the PCR. Generated by immunoSEQ multiplex PCR, the TCRdb table keeps only in-frame clones and is missing some. Among roughly 100,000 clones listed, around 77% were seen once. What was sequenced was PBMCs. These receptors all come from a male donor in good health and CMV-seropositive.

The chain couples TRBV30 to TRBJ2-5, with 7 bases fitting TRBD1. The germline gives CDR1 GTSNPN, CDR2 SVGIG (reference sequence). The CDR3 is 11 residues long. Germline trimming cut 7 bases from V and 4 bases from J; bases unmatched to any gene: 3. Here the CDR3 DNA reads TGTGCCTCCAGGACAGGAGAGACCCAGTACTTC. It yields the protein CASRTGETQYF.

The chain is built from TRBV7-2 and TRBJ2-7; the match to TRBD2 covers 7 bases. The trim removed 5 bases at V and 4 bases at J, leaving 8 bases unmatched. CDR1 and CDR2 (germline): SGHTA, FQGNSA. The CDR3 sequence is 14 residues long. The CDR3, as DNA: TGTGCCAGCAGCGAAAGAACTAGCGTTTACGAGCAGTACTTC. The encoded protein is CASSERTSVYEQYF. Drawing the rest from reference TRBV7-2 and TRBJ2-7, the complete variable domain is GAGVSQSPSNKVTEKGKDVELRCDPISGHTALYWYRQSLGQGLEFLIYFQGNSAPDKSGLPSDRFSAERTGGSVSTLTIQRTQQEDSAVYLCASSERTSVYEQYFGPGTRLTVT.

The gene calls are TRBV5-6 and TRBJ1-2, with D possibly matching TRBD1 (5 bases). The CDR3 spans 15 residues. Trimming left V 4 bases short and J 4 bases short, with 17 bases between. Germline CDR1 and CDR2: SGHDT and YYEEEE. CDR3: CASSPAPGGSYGYTF. CDR3 DNA sequence: TGTGCCAGCAGCCCCGCGCCCGGGGGTAGCTATGGCTACACCTTC.

As to this clone: Within the sample, other DNA sequences also encode this same CDR3. The chain carries TRBV7-2 and TRBJ2-5; D not certain. Germline CDR1 is SGHTA and CDR2 is FQGNSA. The V gene lost 1 base and the J gene lost 5 bases, with 11 bases spanning the gap. This CDR3 is built from 14 residues. The CDR3 loop reads CASSLGAIGETQYF. CDR3 nucleotide sequence: TGTGCCAGCAGCTTAGGAGCTATCGGGGAGACCCAGTACTTC.

The chain carries TRBV19 and TRBJ2-7, with 9 bases fitting TRBD2. CDR1 and CDR2 (germline): LNHDA, SQIVND (reference sequence). This CDR3 is 17 amino acids long. With 1 base clipped from V and 2 bases from J, the junction kept 9 bases outside the gene matches. The CDR3 nucleotides are TGTGCCAGTAGTATAGGGTCCTCTAGCGGGACCCCCTACGAGCAGTACTTC. Translation gives CASSIGSSSGTPYEQYF.

A remark on this clone: In the same sample, other DNA sequences code for this CDR3. The chain recombines TRBV28 with TRBJ2-7; D is possibly TRBD1 (6 bases). The germline gives CDR1 MDHEN, CDR2 SYDVKM. Trimming pared 2 bases from V and 2 bases from J, leaving 7 bases between. This CDR3 spans 13 amino acids. This CDR3 reads CASSLDRTYEQYF. The CDR3 coding sequence is TGTGCCAGCAGTTTAGACAGGACCTACGAGCAGTACTTC.

The chain uses TRBV18 and TRBJ2-7; 8 bases map to TRBD2. The germline CDR1 and CDR2 sequences are KGHSH and LQKENI. The CDR3 has 17 residues. V shed 3 bases, J shed 2 bases, and the junction held 12 bases outside the gene matches. In DNA form, the CDR3 reads TGTGCCAGCTCACCCCCTCTCGCGGGAGGTCCTACCTACGAGCAGTACTTC. It is translated as CASSPPLAGGPTYEQYF.